The entry below gives a single TCR beta chain sequence along with its context. Its antigen is not known. The record originates from a study of shared clonotypes between healthy human individuals. Study results and limitations: Of the naive CD4 clonotypes, roughly 5% were shared across several donors. Relative to memory subsets, naive subsets generally showed larger estimated richness.

Across several immunoSEQ plates, the genomic DNA of each subset was split evenly. Generated by immunoSEQ multiplex PCR, the TCRdb table keeps only in-frame clones and is missing some. In the table there are about 1.4 million clones, about 96% of which are singletons. Per the germline V gene, CDR1 is SGHRS and CDR2 is YFSETQ. The CDR3 totals 15 residues. With V trimmed by 0 bases and J by 4 bases, 4 bases remained unmatched. The sequenced sample consisted of naive CD4+ T cells sorted from blood. This sample's subset: CD45RA+ positively selected. The V and J genes are TRBV5-1 and TRBJ2-1, with 7 nucleotides matching TRBD2. This clonotype was obtained from a young man in good health. The CDR3 region has the DNA TGCGCCAGCAGCTTGGTTGTGGGAGGGTACAATGAGCAGTTCTTC. Its translation is CASSLVVGGYNEQFF.